The source of this TCR beta chain is a study of beta chain features in type 1 diabetes. Regarding the study as a whole: In the patient group, naive, central memory and Treg TCRB repertoires seemed more alike than in the healthy donor group. Shorter templates might be favored by PCR, and equally so in patients and in controls. There was a moderate but significant shortening of TCRB CDR3s in all four CD4+ subsets of Type 1 diabetes patients. Patients with type 1 diabetes carried fewer insertions and had more deletions at their VDJ junctions.

Looked up from germline, CDR1 is LNHDA and CDR2 is SQIVND (reference sequence). V lost 11 bases and J lost 3; bases outside the gene matches: 9. The CDR3 covers 14 residues. Using CD45RO/CCR7/CD25/CD127/CD95/CD27, CD4+ naive, central memory, regulatory and stem cell-like memory cells were sorted. cDNA synthesis used the whole RNA isolate, giving expressed TCRB sequences. The data were produced by immunoSEQ multiplex PCR, yet TCRdb's version contains in-frame clones alone and is incomplete. The sample lists some 640,000 clones, around an eighth occurring once. This clone was picked up a small number of times. The antigen is unknown.

This clonotype was sampled from a man between 18 and 29 years old with type 1 diabetes. This chain uses TRBV19 with TRBJ2-1; 8 nucleotides align to TRBD1. Sequenced: naive CD4+ T cells from blood. CDR3 nucleotide sequence: TGTGCCTGCTCATCGGGACAGGTCTACAATGAGCAGTTCTTC. Its translation is CACSSGQVYNEQFF.